These 28 T cell receptor beta chains originate from one sample sequenced in a study of T cell clonality in common variable immunodeficiency. Profiled with immunoSEQ multiplex PCR; TCRdb holds only in-frame clones, not every one. The sample lists 60,000 to 75,000 clones, none appearing once, the ten largest making up more than 1.5%. The sequencing sample was made of peripheral blood mononuclear cells. The origin of the receptors is a person aged 18-69 years in good health.

This clone appeared many times. The CDR3 extends 3 residues past the end of the read, so its final part is completed from the germline J gene. The V call is TRBV4-1, the J call TRBJ1-6, with TRBD1 matching 8 bases. CDR3 length equals 17 residues. The germline gives CDR1 MGHRA, CDR2 YSYEKL. Trimming at V came to 2 bases and at J to 3 bases, leaving 6 bases not matched to a gene. The CDR3 spells CASSQLWTGIYNSPLHF. CDR3 DNA, as far as it was read: TGCGCCAGCAGCCAACTCTGGACAGGGATCTATAATTCACCC.

Ten or more counts support this clone. The read comes to an end 3 residues before the CDR3 does, leaving the germline J gene to fill in the end. This sample also contains other DNA sequences that code for the same CDR3. This chain links TRBV12-3 or TRBV12-4 with TRBJ2-7; D unresolved. V was cut by 3 bases and J by 2 bases, with 5 bases left in between. This CDR3 has 12 amino acids. CDR3 DNA, as far as it was read: TGTGCCAGCAGTTTTGGCCCCTACGAG. Its translation is CASSFGPYE. The complete CDR3 protein is CASSFGPYEQYF.

At least ten counts were recorded for this clone. Read coverage stops 3 residues before the CDR3 terminus; the germline J gene supplies the remainder. The chain has TRBV9 and TRBJ2-1; the D gene is possibly TRBD1 (6 bases). The V gene's germline CDR1 is SGDLS and CDR2 YYNGEE. The CDR3 loop spans 15 amino acids. Between the trimmed V and J ends, which lost 5 bases and 3 bases, there was a span of 15 bases. The sequenced CDR3 bases are TGTGCCAGCAGTCCTACAGGGCCTAGCTACAATGAG. It is translated as CASSPTGPSYNE. The full CDR3 sequence reads CASSPTGPSYNEQFF.

This clone was counted ten times or more. The read terminates 3 residues before the CDR3 end, so the remaining end is supplied by the germline J gene. V and J are TRBV30 and TRBJ1-1; no firm D call. V shed 1 base and J shed 1 base, with 7 bases lying between them. The CDR3 contains 13 residues. CDR1 is GTSNPN, CDR2 SVGIG, per germline (reference sequence). Incomplete CDR3 DNA: TGTGCCTGGAGTGGCTACAGGAACACTGAA. Encoded protein: CAWSGYRNTE. The full CDR3 sequence reads CAWSGYRNTEAFF.

This clone showed up many times. With the read ending 3 residues before the CDR3 end, the germline J gene is used to fill in that end. The V call is TRBV4-1, the J call TRBJ1-1, with TRBD1 matching over 7 bases. Trimming took 1 base from V and 4 from J; bases not matched to a gene: 9. This CDR3 has 16 residues. Germline CDR1 is MGHRA and CDR2 is YSYEKL. The CDR3 bases that were read are TGCGCCAGCAGCCAAGGTCCGACAGGGTCGATCACTGAA. Amino acids: CASSQGPTGSITE. The full CDR3 protein is CASSQGPTGSITEAFF.

This clone was counted ten times or more. The sequenced CDR3 bases are TGTGCCTGGAGCCTCAGGGGGGACTACGAG. It specifies CAWSLRGDYE. The entire CDR3 reads CAWSLRGDYEQYF. This chain links TRBV30 with TRBJ2-7; TRBD1 might be the D (7 bases). The CDR3 extends 3 residues past the end of the read, so its final part is completed from the germline J gene. V lost 3 bases, J lost 3 bases, and 12 bases lay in between. Per the germline V gene, CDR1 is GTSNPN and CDR2 is SVGIG (reference sequence). The CDR3 has 13 amino acids.

This clone was detected a few times. The DNA read from the CDR3 is TGCGCCAGCAGCTTCACGGGGAGCTACGAG. This codes for CASSFTGSYE. From start to end, the CDR3 is CASSFTGSYEQYF. The genes are TRBV5-1 and TRBJ2-7; TRBD2 might be the D (5 bases). The read ends 3 residues before the CDR3 terminus; that terminus is restored from the germline J gene. V was clipped by 2 bases and J by 3 bases, with 9 bases between them. The CDR3 spans 13 residues. Germline CDR1 and CDR2: SGHRS and YFSETQ.

This clone was seen ten or more times. CDR3: CSVGTGGSGANVLTF. The covered CDR3 bases are TGCAGCGTTGGGACAGGGGGCTCTGGGGCCAACGTC. The chain couples TRBV29-1 to TRBJ2-6, with TRBD1 matching over 10 bases. The read stops 3 residues short of the end of the CDR3; the missing end is completed from the germline J gene. This CDR3 region has 15 residues. The junction had 0 bases not matched to a gene; V was cut back by 4 bases and J by 0 bases. Germline assignment: CDR1 SQVTM and CDR2 ANQGSEA.

This clone showed up many times. Incomplete CDR3 DNA: TGTGCCAGCACCCCGCGGACAGGGGACTATGGC. It encodes CASTPRTGDYG. The whole CDR3 is CASTPRTGDYGYTF. The chain joins TRBV5-6 to TRBJ1-2, with 9 bases fitting TRBD1. Sequencing ends 3 residues short of the CDR3 end; the germline J gene provides the rest. CDR1 is SGHDT and CDR2 is YYEEEE in the germline V gene. The CDR3 length is 14 residues. Losses at the gene ends were 6 bases for V and 3 bases for J; bases not matched to a gene: 6.

This clone has at least ten counts. The missing CDR3 end, 3 residues past where the read stops, is filled in from the germline J gene. This chain joins TRBV20-1 and TRBJ1-4, with TRBD1 matching over 9 bases. Looked up from germline, CDR1 is DFQATT and CDR2 is SNEGSKA (reference sequence). Germline trimming cut 3 bases from V and 7 bases from J; bases unmatched to any gene: 9. CDR3 length: 15 residues. The CDR3 bases that were read are TGCAGTGCTAGGGCTCTGGGACAGGGTCTTGAAAAA. Translating gives CSARALGQGLEK. The complete CDR3 sequence is CSARALGQGLEKLFF.

This clone was detected many times. Read data end 3 residues before the CDR3 end; the end is taken from the germline J gene. V and J are TRBV12-3 or TRBV12-4 and TRBJ2-2, with D hard to call. V lost 6 bases to trimming and J lost 5 bases, with 10 bases between them. CDR3 length equals 13 residues. The CDR3 sequence is CASSPPGTGELFF. The covered CDR3 bases are TGTGCCAGCAGCCCTCCAGGAACCGGGGAG.

This clone was seen many times. The CDR3 DNA, read in part, is TGTGCCAGCAGCTTATATCCTAGCGCCACAGATACG. Translating gives CASSLYPSATDT. The full-length CDR3 reads as CASSLYPSATDTQYF. The chain has TRBV7-6 and TRBJ2-3, with D possibly matching TRBD2 (6 bases). The missing CDR3 end, 3 residues past where the read stops, is filled in from the germline J gene. The CDR3 runs 15 residues. The germline gives CDR1 SGHVS, CDR2 FNYEAQ. With 2 bases removed from V and 2 bases from J, the gap between germline ends came to 11 bases.

This clone was seen at least ten times. The CDR3 extends 3 residues past the end of the read, so its final part is completed from the germline J gene. The chain recombines TRBV5-1 with TRBJ2-7, with 12 positions matching TRBD2. J lost 6 bases, V lost 0 bases, and 4 bases had no gene match. CDR3 length: 15 amino acids. The germline V gene has CDR1 SGHRS and CDR2 YFSETQ. CDR3 protein: CASSLAQTSGSEQYF. Partial CDR3 DNA: TGCGCCAGCAGCTTGGCCCAGACTAGCGGGAGCGAG.

Ten or more counts support this clone. The read stops 3 residues short of the end of the CDR3; the missing end is completed from the germline J gene. The genes are TRBV28 and TRBJ2-7; TRBD1 agrees at 9 bases. Germline V CDR1 and CDR2: MDHEN, SYDVKM. J gave up 1 base and V 1 base, and 14 bases lay outside the gene matches. The CDR3 consists of 19 residues. CDR3 protein: CASSLFGSVGQGRSYEQYF. CDR3 DNA, as far as it was read: TGTGCCAGCAGTTTATTTGGGTCCGTGGGACAGGGAAGGTCCTACGAG.

This clone came up a few times. With the read ending 3 residues before the CDR3 end, the germline J gene is used to fill in that end. The chain joins TRBV5-1 to TRBJ2-7; possibly TRBD1 for D (6 bases). V lost 7 bases, J lost 3 bases, and 8 bases lay in between. Germline CDR1 reads SGHRS; CDR2 reads YFSETQ. This CDR3 comprises 11 residues. CDR3 DNA, as far as it was read: TGCGCCAGCTCACAGGGCTACGAG. This encodes CASSQGYE. The entire CDR3 reads CASSQGYEQYF.

This clone was recorded many times. CDR3 protein: CASTPEKGLGNEQFF. CDR3 bases read: TGTGCCAGCACCCCCGAGAAGGGACTAGGGAATGAG. The V gene is TRBV12-3 or TRBV12-4, the J gene TRBJ2-1; 8 bases fit TRBD2. From the germline J gene comes the end of the CDR3, since the read stops 3 residues before it. The CDR3 length is 15 residues. Trimming took 7 bases from V and 7 from J; bases not matched to a gene: 12.

This clone was found many times. One junction end does not reproduce the germline sequence, and a read error may be involved. The observed sequence ends 3 residues before the CDR3 terminus, with the missing tail filled in from the germline J gene. The chain joins TRBV6-2 or TRBV6-3 to TRBJ2-7; 12 bases are a match to TRBD2. This CDR3 contains 14 residues. Germline V gene lookup returns CDR1 MNHEY and CDR2 SVGEGT. The CDR3 is CASSPGTSGFEQYF. The sequenced CDR3 bases are TGTGCTAGCAGTCCCGGGACTAGCGGGTTCGAG.

This clone was seen at least ten times. The sequenced fragment ends 3 residues before the CDR3 boundary, so the rest is inferred from the germline J gene. The rearrangement uses TRBV12-3 or TRBV12-4 and TRBJ2-3; perhaps TRBD2 as D (5 bases). V lost 2 bases and J 6 bases, leaving 9 bases between the germline ends. The CDR3 sequence is 13 residues long. This chain's CDR3 is CASSLNGVDTQYF. The CDR3 DNA, read in part, is TGTGCCAGCAGTTTAAACGGGGTGGATACG.

This clone was seen ten or more times. The observed sequence ends 3 residues before the CDR3 terminus, with the missing tail filled in from the germline J gene. V is TRBV6-4 and J is TRBJ2-3; TRBD1 agrees at 8 bases. The CDR3 length is 18 residues. Per germline, CDR1 MRHNA and CDR2 SNTAGT. V gave up 2 bases and J gave up 2 bases; unmatched junction bases: 12. The CDR3 loop is CASSDKLWQGAITDTQYF. The part of the CDR3 DNA that was read is TGTGCCAGCAGTGACAAGTTATGGCAGGGGGCGATCACAGATACG.

This clone was recorded at least ten times. The read terminates 3 residues before the CDR3 end, so the remaining end is supplied by the germline J gene. This chain links TRBV18 with TRBJ2-3; 8 positions match TRBD1. CDR3 length: 16 amino acids. V shed 4 bases, J shed 1 base, and the junction held 7 bases outside the gene matches. CDR1 is KGHSH, CDR2 LQKENI, per germline. CDR3 region: CASSLRDRMGTDTQYF. CDR3 bases read: TGTGCCAGCTCACTCAGGGACAGGATGGGCACAGATACG.

This clone was found many times. Coverage ceases 3 residues before the CDR3 finishes, and the germline J gene fills in the end. V and J are TRBV7-6 and TRBJ2-1; a possible D gene is TRBD2 (6 bases). CDR1 and CDR2 (germline): SGHVS, FNYEAQ. This CDR3 region has 13 residues. With 2 bases removed from V and 9 bases from J, the gap between germline ends came to 11 bases. The sequenced part of the CDR3 DNA is TGTGCCAGCAGCTTAAAGGTGGGGGGTGAG. This codes for CASSLKVGGE. The whole CDR3 is CASSLKVGGEQFF.

This clone was seen repeatedly, ten times or more. Read sequence stops 3 residues before the CDR3 end, and the germline J gene provides the missing end. This chain connects TRBV5-5 to TRBJ2-7; D not resolved. CDR3 length equals 14 residues. The germline gives CDR1 SGHKS, CDR2 YYEKEE (reference sequence). V lost 4 bases, J lost 0 bases, and 11 bases lay in between. The CDR3 sequence: CASSMETVSYEQYF. The CDR3 DNA, read in part, is TGTGCCAGCAGCATGGAAACAGTCTCCTACGAG.

In this sample, this clone turned up many times. The sequence runs out 3 residues before the end of the CDR3; the remainder is reconstructed from the germline J gene. This rearrangement joins TRBV14 to TRBJ2-3, with 14 positions matching TRBD2. Per the germline V gene, CDR1 is SGHDN and CDR2 is FVKESK. The ends lost 5 bases at V and 7 bases at J; junction bases unmatched: 5. This CDR3 is 15 amino acids long. The CDR3 spells CASSRGLAGVYTQYF. The DNA read from the CDR3 is TGTGCCAGCAGCAGGGGACTAGCGGGAGTCTATACG.

This clone was counted only a few times. The CDR3 extends 3 residues past the end of the read, so its final part is completed from the germline J gene. The chain links TRBV19 to TRBJ2-3; 7 nucleotides align to TRBD2. This CDR3 is built from 15 residues. Germline-derived CDR1 and CDR2 are LNHDA and SQIVND (reference sequence). Losses at the gene ends were 5 bases for V and 5 bases for J; bases not matched to a gene: 10. The CDR3 sequence: CASSDLAVLGDTQYF. The covered CDR3 bases are TGTGCCAGTAGTGACCTAGCGGTCTTAGGAGATACG.

This clone has only a few counts. The CDR3: CASSPDGDEQYF. The part of the CDR3 DNA that was read is TGTGCCAGCAGCCCGGACGGGGACGAG. The chain couples TRBV25-1 to TRBJ2-7, with D perhaps TRBD2 (5 bases). The CDR3 end falls 3 residues outside the read, so it is completed with the germline J gene. CDR3 length: 12 residues. The V and J ends lost 6 bases and 5 bases respectively, with 11 bases between them. Per germline, CDR1 MGHDK and CDR2 SYGVNS.

The sample holds many counts of this clone. CDR3 DNA, as far as it was read: TGCAGTGGCACACTAGCGGGAGGCGGCGGCACAGATACG. Protein: CSGTLAGGGGTDT. The CDR3, in full, reads CSGTLAGGGGTDTQYF. The genes are TRBV20-1 and TRBJ2-3, with 12 bases lining up with TRBD2. Coverage ceases 3 residues before the CDR3 finishes, and the germline J gene fills in the end. CDR3 length: 16 amino acids. CDR1 and CDR2 (germline): DFQATT, SNEGSKA (reference sequence). V gave up 7 bases and J gave up 1 base; unmatched junction bases: 9.

This clone has a count of ten or more. Coverage ceases 3 residues before the CDR3 finishes, and the germline J gene fills in the end. The rearrangement links TRBV12-5 to TRBJ2-7; 11 nucleotides align to TRBD1. Per the germline V gene, CDR1 is LGHNT and CDR2 is FRNRAP. The CDR3 totals 14 residues. The trim removed 4 bases at V and 3 bases at J, leaving 2 bases unmatched. This CDR3 is CASGWGTGGYEQYF. The DNA read from the CDR3 is TGTGCTAGTGGTTGGGGGACAGGGGGCTACGAG.

This clone showed up many times. The read ends 3 residues before the CDR3 terminus; that terminus is restored from the germline J gene. The chain is built from TRBV6-2 or TRBV6-3 and TRBJ2-7; a weak D match, TRBD2 (6 bases). V was clipped by 6 bases and J by 4 bases, with 19 bases between them. The CDR3 extends over 15 amino acids. Germline lookup yields CDR1 MNHEY and CDR2 SVGEGT. CDR3 DNA, as far as it was read: TGTGCCAGCAGCTTTCACCGGGACTCGCCTTACGAG. Translated: CASSFHRDSPYE. The entire CDR3 protein is CASSFHRDSPYEQYF.